The rows below give T cell receptor beta chains drawn from one sample of a study of cytomegalovirus exposure and HLA in healthy donors. Produced via immunoSEQ multiplex PCR; TCRdb's table is partial and in-frame only. The table records some 170,000 clones, around 81% of them present only once. Specimen: PBMCs. These receptor sequences come from a woman aged 45-60 years in good health and CMV-seronegative. CDR3s include the opening cysteine and the closing phenylalanine or tryptophan. Fields, in order: V gene, D gene, clone size, J gene, CDR3 DNA, CDR3 protein. The D gene is left open where the match is weak. Size values are once, few and many counts, or a class for expanded clones, and some rows have none.

v_call: TRBV7-2; d_call: .; clone_size: .; j_call: TRBJ1-4; cdr3_nt: TGTGCCAGCGCCGAAGGAGGTCCTTCTGAAAAACTGTTTTTT; cdr3_aa: CASAEGGPSEKLFF
v_call: TRBV14; d_call: .; clone_size: .; j_call: TRBJ2-5; cdr3_nt: TGTGCCAGCAGCCAAACATTGGGGGGCCAAGAGACCCAGTACTTC; cdr3_aa: CASSQTLGGQETQYF
v_call: TRBV28; d_call: TRBD1; clone_size: .; j_call: TRBJ2-7; cdr3_nt: TGTGCCAGCAGAGTAAGGGACAGGGAGCAGTACTTC; cdr3_aa: CASRVRDREQYF
v_call: TRBV29-1; d_call: TRBD2; clone_size: .; j_call: TRBJ2-7; cdr3_nt: TGCAGCGTTGAAGTGACTAGCGGGGGGTACGAGCAGTACTTC; cdr3_aa: CSVEVTSGGYEQYF
v_call: TRBV6-5; d_call: TRBD2; clone_size: .; j_call: TRBJ2-3; cdr3_nt: TGTGCCAGCAGTCTAGCGGGGCGCACAGATACGCAGTATTTT; cdr3_aa: CASSLAGRTDTQYF
v_call: TRBV15; d_call: TRBD2; clone_size: few; j_call: TRBJ2-4; cdr3_nt: TGTGCCACCAGCCCCGCGGCGGGAGAATCGAACATTCAGTACTTC; cdr3_aa: CATSPAAGESNIQYF
v_call: TRBV6-6; d_call: .; clone_size: .; j_call: TRBJ2-1; cdr3_nt: TGTGCCAGCAGTTACTCGAGGGGGGGCCAGAATGAGCAGTTCTTC; cdr3_aa: CASSYSRGGQNEQFF
v_call: TRBV7-2; d_call: TRBD2; clone_size: once; j_call: TRBJ2-3; cdr3_nt: TGTGCCAGCAGCTCAAGGACTAGCGGGGGCACAGATACGCAGTATTTT; cdr3_aa: CASSSRTSGGTDTQYF
v_call: TRBV11-3; d_call: .; clone_size: .; j_call: TRBJ2-1; cdr3_nt: TGTGCCAGCAGCTTAGGGGGCGTGGACAATGAGCAGTTCTTC; cdr3_aa: CASSLGGVDNEQFF
v_call: TRBV2; d_call: .; clone_size: .; j_call: TRBJ1-6; cdr3_nt: TGTGCCAGCAGCTCCGGGACCTATAATTCACCCCTCCACTTT; cdr3_aa: CASSSGTYNSPLHF
v_call: TRBV6-1; d_call: TRBD1; clone_size: once; j_call: TRBJ1-5; cdr3_nt: TGTGCCAGCAGTGATGGGGGCAGGGGGCGCGATCAGCCCCAGCATTTT; cdr3_aa: CASSDGGRGRDQPQHF